These 6 T cell receptor beta chains share one sample of origin, sequenced in a study of OX40 agonist ivuxolimab in advanced cancers. Generated by immunoSEQ multiplex PCR, the TCRdb table keeps only in-frame clones and is missing some. Among roughly 89,000 clones, roughly 91% were seen once, and the ten largest hold around 0.33%. The material sequenced was CD4+ or CD8+ T cells sorted from blood, taken in a trial of the OX40 agonist ivuxolimab. The receptors were gathered from an adult with an advanced solid tumor such as melanoma, head and neck, liver or kidney cancer.

The J gene is TRBJ1-2, the V gene TRBV29-1, with D unclear. Trimming left V 6 bases short and J 5 bases short, with 10 bases between. This CDR3 is built from 11 residues. Germline values: CDR1 SQVTM, CDR2 ANQGSEA. This CDR3 is CSVLAGYGYTF. The CDR3 DNA follows: TGCAGCGTGCTTGCCGGTTATGGCTACACCTTC.

This clone appeared once. The chain couples TRBV11-2 to TRBJ2-2; 8 bases align to TRBD1. Germline V gene sequence: CDR1 SGHAT, CDR2 FQNNGV. The CDR3 has 16 amino acids. The V segment lost 6 bases and the J segment 3 bases; nucleotides outside the gene matches: 9. In nucleotides, the CDR3 is TGTGCCAGCAGAAGGATGACAGGGGTGGACACCGGGGAGCTGTTTTTT. As protein: CASRRMTGVDTGELFF.

The chain employs TRBV9 and TRBJ2-2; 7 nucleotides line up with TRBD2. With V trimmed by 2 bases and J by 2 bases, 3 bases remained unmatched. The CDR3 covers 15 residues. CDR1 and CDR2 (germline): SGDLS, YYNGEE. In nucleotides, the CDR3 is TGTGCCAGCAGCGTGCGGGACTACAACACCGGGGAGCTGTTTTTT. This translates into CASSVRDYNTGELFF. Drawing the rest from reference TRBV9 and TRBJ2-2, the complete variable domain is DSGVTQTPKHLITATGQRVTLRCSPRSGDLSVYWYQQSLDQGLQFLIQYYNGEERAKGNILERFSAQQFPDLHSELNLSSLELGDSALYFCASSVRDYNTGELFFGEGSRLTVL.

This clone was recorded once. The J gene is TRBJ2-2, the V gene TRBV5-1; D may match TRBD1 or TRBD2 (7 bases each). The CDR3 has 16 residues. Trimming removed 4 bases from V and 3 bases from J, with 16 bases in between. CDR1 and CDR2 (germline): SGHRS, YFSETQ. The CDR3 protein is CASSPLTGRDTGELFF. CDR3 bases: TGCGCCAGCAGCCCATTGACAGGGAGGGACACCGGGGAGCTGTTTTTT. Supplemented by reference TRBV5-1 and TRBJ2-2, the full variable domain reads KAGVTQTPRYLIKTRGQQVTLSCSPISGHRSVSWYQQTPGQGLQFLFEYFSETQRNKGNFPGRFSGRQFSNSRSEMNVSTLELGDSALYLCASSPLTGRDTGELFFGEGSRLTVL.

This chain connects TRBV2 to TRBJ2-3; the match to TRBD2 covers 10 bases. The CDR3 consists of 15 residues. Germline V gene data show CDR1 as SNHLY and CDR2 as FYNNEI. The V gene end was trimmed by 6 bases and the J gene end by 1 base; junction bases not matched to a gene: 4. The chain's CDR3 is CASRELAGRTDTQYF. CDR3 sequence (DNA): TGTGCCAGCAGGGAACTAGCGGGACGCACAGATACGCAGTATTTT.

This chain links TRBV19 with TRBJ2-1; possibly TRBD2 for D (5 bases). CDR1 LNHDA and CDR2 SQIVND come from the germline V gene (reference sequence). V was shortened by 5 bases and J by 7 bases, with 18 bases between the two germline ends. This CDR3 has 15 amino acids. The CDR3 DNA sequence: TGTGCCAGTAGTCCCCAGTCGAAGTCGGGGAATGAGCAGTTCTTC. The encoded protein is CASSPQSKSGNEQFF.